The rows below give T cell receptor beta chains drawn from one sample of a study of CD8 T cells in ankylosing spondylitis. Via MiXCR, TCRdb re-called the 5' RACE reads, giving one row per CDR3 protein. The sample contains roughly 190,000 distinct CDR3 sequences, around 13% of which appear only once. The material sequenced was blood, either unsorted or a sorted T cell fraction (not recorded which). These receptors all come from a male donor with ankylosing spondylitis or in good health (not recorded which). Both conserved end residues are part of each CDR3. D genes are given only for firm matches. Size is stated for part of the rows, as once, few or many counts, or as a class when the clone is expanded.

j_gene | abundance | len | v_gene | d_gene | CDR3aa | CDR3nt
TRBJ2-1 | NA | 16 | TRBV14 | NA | CASSQEWGSSYNEQFF | TGTGCCAGCAGCCAAGAATGGGGGAGCTCCTACAATGAGCAGTTCTTC
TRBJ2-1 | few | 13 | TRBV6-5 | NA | CASSYRPSNEQFF | TGTGCCAGCAGTTACCGCCCGAGCAATGAGCAGTTCTTC
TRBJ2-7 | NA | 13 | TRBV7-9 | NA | CASSLVASYEQYF | TGTGCCAGCAGCTTAGTGGCCTCCTACGAGCAGTACTTC
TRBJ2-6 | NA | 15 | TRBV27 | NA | CASSFLVTGANVLTF | TGTGCCAGCAGTTTTTTGGTAACTGGGGCCAACGTCCTGACTTTC
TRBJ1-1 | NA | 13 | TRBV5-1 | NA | CASSAGINTEAFF | TGCGCCAGCAGCGCAGGGATAAACACTGAAGCTTTCTTT
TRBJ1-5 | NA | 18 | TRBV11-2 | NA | CASSSSITATGYDQPQHF | TGTGCCAGCAGCTCTAGTATAACGGCCACAGGGTATGATCAGCCCCAGCATTTT
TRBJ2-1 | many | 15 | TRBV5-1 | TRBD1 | CASSLPGQGYNEQFF | TGCGCCAGCAGCTTACCGGGACAGGGCTACAATGAGCAGTTCTTC
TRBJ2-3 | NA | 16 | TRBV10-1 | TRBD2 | CASSGTSGGATDTQYF | TGCGCCAGCAGTGGGACTAGCGGGGGAGCCACAGATACGCAGTATTTT
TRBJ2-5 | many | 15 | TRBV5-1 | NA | CASSLGVRLQETQYF | TGCGCCAGCAGCTTGGGTGTCAGGCTTCAAGAGACCCAGTACTTC
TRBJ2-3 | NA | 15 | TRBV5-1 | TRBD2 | CASSSTSGNTDTQYF | TGCGCCAGCAGTTCGACTAGCGGGAACACAGATACGCAGTATTTT
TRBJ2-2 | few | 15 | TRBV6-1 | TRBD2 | CASRELATNTGELFF | TGTGCCAGCAGGGAACTAGCGACGAACACCGGGGAGCTGTTTTTT
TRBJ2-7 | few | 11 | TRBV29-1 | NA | CSVEENYEQYF | TGCAGCGTTGAAGAAAACTACGAGCAGTACTTC
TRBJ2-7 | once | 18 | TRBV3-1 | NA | CASSQETGASPSSYEQYF | TGTGCCAGCAGCCAAGAAACGGGGGCCTCCCCAAGCTCCTACGAGCAGTACTTC
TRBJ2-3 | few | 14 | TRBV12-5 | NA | CASGLVIGTDTQYF | TGTGCTAGTGGTTTGGTAATTGGGACAGATACGCAGTATTTT
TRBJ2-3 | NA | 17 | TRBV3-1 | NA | CASSQESQGLGTDTQYF | TGTGCCAGCAGCCAAGAATCCCAGGGCCTAGGCACAGATACGCAGTATTTT
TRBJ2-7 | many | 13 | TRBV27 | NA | CASSLSQAYEQYF | TGTGCCAGCAGTTTGTCGCAGGCCTACGAGCAGTACTTC
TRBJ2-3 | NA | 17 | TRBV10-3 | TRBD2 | CAISESPRGGGEGTQYF | TGTGCCATCAGTGAGTCCCCACGTGGCGGGGGGGAAGGTACGCAGTATTTT
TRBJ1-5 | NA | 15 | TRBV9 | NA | CASSQGDGSNQPQHF | TGTGCCAGCAGCCAGGGTGACGGTAGCAATCAGCCCCAGCATTTT
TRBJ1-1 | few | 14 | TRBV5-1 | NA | CASSPWGENTEAFF | TGCGCCAGCAGCCCGTGGGGGGAGAACACTGAAGCTTTCTTT
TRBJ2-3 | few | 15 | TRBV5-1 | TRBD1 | CASSLEGQGLYTQYF | TGCGCCAGCAGCTTGGAGGGACAGGGCCTCTATACGCAGTATTTT
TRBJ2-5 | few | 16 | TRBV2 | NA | CASSVRVRGSQETQYF | TGTGCCAGCAGTGTTCGGGTACGGGGGTCCCAAGAGACCCAGTACTTC
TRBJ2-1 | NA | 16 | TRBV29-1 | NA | CSVEGLTPTPYNEQFF | TGCAGCGTTGAAGGTTTGACCCCTACCCCTTACAATGAGCAGTTCTTC
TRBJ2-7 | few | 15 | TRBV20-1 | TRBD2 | CSADQWGTTSYEQYF | TGCAGTGCCGATCAGTGGGGGACTACATCCTACGAGCAGTACTTC
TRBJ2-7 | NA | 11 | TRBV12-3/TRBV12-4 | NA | CASPTPYEQYF | TGTGCCAGCCCTACTCCCTACGAGCAGTACTTC
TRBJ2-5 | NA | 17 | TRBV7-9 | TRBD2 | CASSLERLAGNQETQYF | TGTGCCAGCAGCTTAGAGAGACTAGCGGGGAACCAAGAGACCCAGTACTTC
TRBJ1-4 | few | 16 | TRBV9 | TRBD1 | CASSAGQGLTNEKLFF | TGTGCCAGCAGCGCCGGACAGGGGCTGACTAATGAAAAACTGTTTTTT
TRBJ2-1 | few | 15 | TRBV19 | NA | CASSDHASSYNEQFF | TGTGCCAGTAGTGACCACGCAAGCTCCTACAATGAGCAGTTCTTC
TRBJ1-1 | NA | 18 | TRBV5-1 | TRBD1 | CASSLAEGQDVLNTEAFF | TGCGCCAGCAGCTTGGCCGAAGGACAGGACGTTTTGAACACTGAAGCTTTCTTT
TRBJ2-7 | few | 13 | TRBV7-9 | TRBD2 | CASTSGSKYEQYF | TGTGCCAGTACGAGCGGGAGTAAGTACGAGCAGTACTTC
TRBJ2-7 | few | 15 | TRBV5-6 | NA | CASSDGRISSYEQYF | TGTGCCAGCAGCGACGGACGGATAAGCTCCTACGAGCAGTACTTC
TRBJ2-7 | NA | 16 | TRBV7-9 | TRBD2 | CASSTTSGESSYEQYF | TGTGCCAGCAGCACAACTAGCGGGGAGAGCTCCTACGAGCAGTACTTC
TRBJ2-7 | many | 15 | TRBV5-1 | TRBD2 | CASSDDGRSSYEQYF | TGCGCCAGCAGCGACGACGGGAGGAGCTCCTACGAGCAGTACTTC
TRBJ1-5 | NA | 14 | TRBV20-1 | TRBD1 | CSAETGGRNQPQHF | TGCAGTGCTGAGACAGGGGGACGTAATCAGCCCCAGCATTTT
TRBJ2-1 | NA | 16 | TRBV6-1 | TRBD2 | CASIRTSGDWSDEQFF | TGTGCCAGCATACGGACTAGCGGGGACTGGTCGGATGAGCAGTTCTTC
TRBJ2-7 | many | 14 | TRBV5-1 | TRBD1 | CASSYGTASYEQYF | TGCGCCAGCAGCTATGGGACAGCTTCCTACGAGCAGTACTTC
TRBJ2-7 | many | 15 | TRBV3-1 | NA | CASSQEGGRLYEQYF | TGTGCCAGCAGCCAAGAGGGGGGCCGACTCTACGAGCAGTACTTC
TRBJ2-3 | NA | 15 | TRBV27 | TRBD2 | CASSRGTSGRDTQYF | TGTGCCAGCAGCCGGGGGACTAGCGGGCGGGATACGCAGTATTTT
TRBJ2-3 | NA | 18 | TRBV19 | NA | CASSITSSGTLSTDTQYF | TGTGCCAGTAGCATAACTTCCTCCGGGACTCTTTCCACAGATACGCAGTATTTT
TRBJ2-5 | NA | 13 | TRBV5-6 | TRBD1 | CAISLQGRETQYF | TGTGCCATCAGCCTACAGGGGCGGGAGACCCAGTACTTC
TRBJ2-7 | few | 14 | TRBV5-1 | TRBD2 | CASSSGGGPLEQYF | TGCGCCAGCAGCTCCGGGGGGGGACCGTTGGAGCAGTACTTC
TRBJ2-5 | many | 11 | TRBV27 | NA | CASGGWETQYF | TGTGCCAGCGGGGGATGGGAGACCCAGTACTTC
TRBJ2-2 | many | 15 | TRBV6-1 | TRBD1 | CASSPGQGEPGELFF | TGTGCCAGCAGCCCGGGACAGGGAGAACCCGGGGAGCTGTTTTTT
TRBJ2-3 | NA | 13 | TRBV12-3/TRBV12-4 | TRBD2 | CASSQSSGDTQYF | TGTGCCAGCAGTCAGTCTAGCGGAGATACGCAGTATTTT
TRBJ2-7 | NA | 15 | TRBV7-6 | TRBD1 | CASSSSQGQSYEQYF | TGTGCCAGCAGCTCATCGCAGGGACAGTCCTACGAGCAGTACTTC
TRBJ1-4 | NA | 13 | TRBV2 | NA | CASSEPYGEKLFF | TGTGCCAGCAGTGAGCCTTATGGCGAGAAACTGTTTTTT
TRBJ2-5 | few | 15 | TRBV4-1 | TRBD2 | CASSRERGPLETQYF | TGCGCCAGCAGTCGAGAGCGGGGTCCGCTGGAGACCCAGTACTTC
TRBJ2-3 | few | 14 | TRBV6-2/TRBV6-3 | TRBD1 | CASSLQGAGDTQYF | TGTGCCAGCAGTCTACAGGGGGCAGGAGATACGCAGTATTTT
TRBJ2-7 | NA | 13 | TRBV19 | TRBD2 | CASSGGGGYEQYF | TGTGCCAGTAGTGGCGGCGGGGGCTACGAGCAGTACTTC
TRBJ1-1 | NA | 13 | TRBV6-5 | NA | CASSYSQYTEAFF | TGTGCCAGCAGTTACTCGCAGTACACTGAAGCTTTCTTT
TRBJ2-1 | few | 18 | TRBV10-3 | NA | CATFEVGIPGSYYNEQFF | TGTGCCACCTTCGAGGTAGGGATCCCGGGAAGTTACTACAATGAGCAGTTCTTC
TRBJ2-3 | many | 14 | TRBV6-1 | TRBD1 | CASSEGQGADTQYF | TGTGCCAGCAGTGAAGGACAGGGCGCAGATACGCAGTATTTT
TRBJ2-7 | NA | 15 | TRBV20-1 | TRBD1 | CSARPLGTAAYEQYF | TGCAGTGCTAGACCACTGGGGACAGCCGCCTACGAGCAGTACTTC